The next 15 T cell receptor beta chains were all read from a single sample in a study of T-cell reconstitution after alpha-beta-depleted transplantation in children. Unique molecular identifiers were built into the TCRbeta library. TCRdb passed the PCR reads through MiXCR, listing each CDR3 protein once. The sample includes over 400,000 distinct CDR3 sequences, 43% of them seen just once. The sequenced sample was PBMCs, obtained before TCRalphabeta/CD19-depleted stem cell transplant. Receptor source: a girl aged 2-10 years with aplastic anemia, due to receive a stem cell transplant.

The chain carries TRBV20-1 and TRBJ2-7; 12 nucleotides agree with TRBD2. The junction had 14 bases not matched to a gene; V was cut back by 3 bases and J by 5 bases. CDR1 and CDR2 (germline): DFQATT, SNEGSKA (reference sequence). The CDR3 is 17 amino acids. The CDR3 is CSARSALAGGPGDEQYF. The DNA for the CDR3 is TGCAGTGCTAGGTCGGCCCTAGCGGGAGGGCCTGGAGACGAGCAGTACTTC.

The V gene is TRBV6-5, the J gene TRBJ1-1; D gene ambiguous. The CDR3 is made up of 16 amino acids. V lost 0 bases and J 3 bases, leaving 14 bases between the germline ends. CDR1 is MNHEY and CDR2 is SVGAGI in the germline V gene. The CDR3 is CASSYSLGSSYTEAFF. CDR3 sequence (DNA): TGTGCCAGCAGTTACTCGCTAGGCAGTTCTTACACTGAAGCTTTCTTT.

There are a few counts of this clonotype. V gene TRBV18 combines with J gene TRBJ2-5; 7 bases agree with TRBD2. The J segment lost 3 bases and the V segment lost 6 bases, leaving 4 bases of the junction unmatched. Germline V gives CDR1 KGHSH, CDR2 LQKENI. This CDR3 is built from 13 residues. Written as DNA, the CDR3 is TGTGCCAGCTCTACCGCGGGAGAAGAGACCCAGTACTTC. This translates into CASSTAGEETQYF.

This clonotype was seen many times. The chain uses TRBV4-1 and TRBJ1-1; D is unclear. The V end was cut by 0 bases, the J end by 1 base, with 6 bases between. The CDR3 is 14 residues long. Per the germline V gene, CDR1 is MGHRA and CDR2 is YSYEKL. CDR3 nucleotides: TGCGCCAGCAGCCAAGAACGGGGGAACACTGAAGCTTTCTTT. It translates to CASSQERGNTEAFF.

This chain uses TRBV5-1 with TRBJ2-3, with D possibly being TRBD1 or TRBD2 (5 bases each). Germline CDR1 and CDR2: SGHRS and YFSETQ. V was trimmed by 6 bases and J by 2 bases, leaving 19 bases between them. The CDR3 has 16 amino acids. The CDR3 reads CASTGRREQDTDTQYF. The DNA for the CDR3 is TGCGCCAGCACCGGGCGTCGGGAACAGGACACAGATACGCAGTATTTT.

The chain couples TRBV20-1 to TRBJ2-5, with a possible D match to TRBD2 (7 bases). With 0 bases removed from V and 7 bases from J, the gap between germline ends came to 21 bases. The CDR3 runs to 16 residues. Germline CDR1 and CDR2: DFQATT and SNEGSKA (reference sequence). The CDR3 DNA reads TGCAGTGCTAGAGATCCCGCGGCCGGGGGGCGGGTGACCCAGTACTTC. This codes for CSARDPAAGGRVTQYF.

This clonotype was observed a few times. The chain carries TRBV20-1 and TRBJ2-7; D may be TRBD1 or TRBD2 (5 bases each). Germline V gene sequence: CDR1 DFQATT, CDR2 SNEGSKA (reference sequence). V lost 3 bases, J lost 3 bases, and 15 bases lay in between. The CDR3 runs 14 residues. The CDR3 loop is CSASGDRGDYEQYF. The CDR3, as DNA: TGCAGTGCTAGCGGTGACCGGGGCGACTACGAGCAGTACTTC.

A note on this clonotype: This could be a read error, since a much larger clone is one nucleotide away. V gene TRBV5-1 combines with J gene TRBJ1-2; 7 nucleotides line up with TRBD1. Germline V gene data show CDR1 as SGHRS and CDR2 as YFSETQ. The CDR3 has 14 amino acids. For the CDR3, the DNA is TGCGCCAGCAGCTCAGGGGGAGGGAACTATGGCCACACCTTC. Encoded protein: CASSSGGGNYGHTF.

This clonotype occurred many times. The V call is TRBV3-1, the J call TRBJ2-3; 8 bases match TRBD2. The CDR3 runs to 18 residues. J lost 0 bases, V lost 2 bases, and 10 bases had no gene match. Germline CDR1 LGHDT, CDR2 YNNKEL (reference sequence). CDR3 sequence: CASSQNFTREGSTDTQYF. The DNA of the CDR3 is TGTGCCAGCAGCCAAAACTTTACTCGGGAGGGGAGCACAGATACGCAGTATTTT.

This clonotype has at least ten counts. The V call is TRBV5-1, the J call TRBJ2-1, with 7 positions matching TRBD2. The CDR3 is 13 residues long. CDR1 and CDR2 from the germline V gene are SGHRS and YFSETQ. J was trimmed by 5 bases and V by 1 base; bases with no gene match: 0. Here the CDR3 reads CASSLRGDNEQFF. In DNA, the CDR3 is TGCGCCAGCAGCTTGCGGGGGGACAATGAGCAGTTCTTC.

In its sample, this clonotype was seen a few times. The gene calls are TRBV7-8 and TRBJ2-4; D might be TRBD1 (5 bases). V lost 6 bases and J lost 8, with 14 bases in between. Germline-derived CDR1 and CDR2 are SGHVS and FQNEAQ. CDR3 length equals 13 residues. DNA of the CDR3: TGTGCCAGCAGTCGACAGAGTAAGGACATTCAGTACTTC. Encoded protein: CASSRQSKDIQYF.

This chain uses TRBV6-1 with TRBJ2-7, with unresolved D. Germline-derived CDR1 and CDR2 are MNHNS and SASEGT. V lost 4 bases, J lost 5 bases, and 12 bases lay in between. This CDR3 is built from 13 residues. The CDR3 loop is CASSAGPHDEQYF. CDR3 DNA sequence: TGTGCCAGCAGTGCGGGCCCCCATGACGAGCAGTACTTC.

The chain combines TRBV5-1 with TRBJ1-4; TRBD1 might be the D (5 bases). Germline-derived CDR1 and CDR2 are SGHRS and YFSETQ. The CDR3 spans 15 residues. The germline V and J ends were trimmed by 6 bases and 3 bases, with 15 bases remaining between them. The CDR3 sequence: CASKAQQASNEKLFF. The CDR3 bases are TGCGCCAGCAAGGCCCAACAGGCCTCTAATGAAAAACTGTTTTTT.

The chain uses TRBV11-2 and TRBJ1-4; D gene unclear. Germline lookup yields CDR1 SGHAT and CDR2 FQNNGV. This CDR3 has 16 residues. Trimming stripped 1 base from V and 1 base from J, with 10 bases between. The CDR3 protein is CASSLAGYGTNEKLFF. DNA of the CDR3: TGTGCCAGCAGCTTAGCGGGGTACGGAACTAATGAAAAACTGTTTTTT. Looking up the rest from reference TRBV11-2 and TRBJ1-4 gives the full variable domain: EAGVAQSPRYKIIEKRQSVAFWCNPISGHATLYWYQQILGQGPKLLIQFQNNGVVDDSQLPKDRFSAERLKGVDSTLKIQPAKLEDSAVYLCASSLAGYGTNEKLFFGSGTQLSVL.

In nucleotides, the CDR3 is TGCGCCAGCAGTCAATCAAAGGATCACGCCGGGGAGCTGTTTTTT. It is translated as CASSQSKDHAGELFF. The J gene is TRBJ2-2, the V gene TRBV23-1; D gene uncertain. TRBV23-1 is filed as an ORF, its function uncertain. Trimming left V 0 bases short and J 6 bases short, with 11 bases between. The CDR3 is 15 residues long.